The rows below give T cell receptor beta chains drawn from one sample of a study of technical replicates of blood from a few donors. Generated by immunoSEQ multiplex PCR, the TCRdb table keeps only in-frame clones and is missing some. The repertoire holds 55,000 to 70,000 clones, with roughly 91% as singletons. The sample consisted of PBMCs. The receptors were sampled from a human donor in good health. Some clones in this sample may be carry-over from other donors' samples. Both conserved end residues are part of each CDR3. Fields, in order: V gene, J gene, clone size, D gene, CDR3 DNA, CDR3 protein. D genes are given only for firm matches. Only part of the rows carry a size: once, few, many, or a class if the clone is expanded.

>TRBV30|TRBJ2-7|NA|NA
TGTGCCTGGAGCATCTCCTACGAGCAGTACTTC
CAWSISYEQYF
>TRBV14|TRBJ2-5|NA|NA
TGTGCCAGCAGCAAACAGGGGACCCAGTACTTC
CASSKQGTQYF
>TRBV7-9|TRBJ2-5|NA|NA
TGTGCCAGCAGCCCGACTGGAATAGAAAGGGAGACCCAGTACTTC
CASSPTGIERETQYF
>TRBV12-5|TRBJ2-3|NA|TRBD2
TGTGCTAGTGGCCGGAGGAGCGGGATCAGAGGAGATACGCAGTATTTT
CASGRRSGIRGDTQYF
>TRBV6-1|TRBJ1-1|NA|NA
TGTGCCAGCAGTGGTGGTTGGGCGTTGAACACTGAAGCTTTCTTT
CASSGGWALNTEAFF
>TRBV7-3|TRBJ2-1|NA|TRBD2
TGTGCCAGCAGCGGCGGACGGGCGGGAGGAGTAGCATACAATGAGCAGTTCTTC
CASSGGRAGGVAYNEQFF
>TRBV30|TRBJ2-5|NA|TRBD2
TGTGCCTGGAACCCTGGAGTAGCGGGAGTGGAGACCCAGTACTTC
CAWNPGVAGVETQYF
>TRBV5-6|TRBJ2-2|once|NA
TGTGCCAGCAGCTTGTGGGCAGCTAACACCGGGGAGCTGTTTTTT
CASSLWAANTGELFF
>TRBV11-2|TRBJ1-2|NA|NA
TGTGCCAGCAGCTTAGATTGGGGAGAAGGCTACACCTTC
CASSLDWGEGYTF
>TRBV21-1|TRBJ1-1|few|NA
TGTGCCAGCAGGAAACATACCTGGCAGGGTGGAGACACTGAAGCTTTCTTT
CASRKHTWQGGDTEAFF
>TRBV11-2|TRBJ2-2|NA|TRBD1
TGTGCCAGCAGCTCTATCGACAGGGGACGGACCGGGGAGCTGTTTTTT
CASSSIDRGRTGELFF
>TRBV5-6|TRBJ2-3|NA|TRBD1
TGTGCCAGCAGGAAGCCGGGACAGGGGGCGCGAGATACGCAGTATTTT
CASRKPGQGARDTQYF
>TRBV4-1|TRBJ1-3|NA|NA
TGCGCCAGCAGCCAGGTGACGGGGGTAGGAAACACCATATATTTT
CASSQVTGVGNTIYF
>TRBV18|TRBJ2-7|NA|TRBD2
TGTGCCAGCTCACTCGGGGGGATCTCCTACGAGCAGTACTTC
CASSLGGISYEQYF
>TRBV29-1|TRBJ2-1|once|TRBD2
TGCAGCGTTGAGGGGACTACCAACAATGAGCAGTTCTTC
CSVEGTTNNEQFF
>TRBV5-1|TRBJ2-1|NA|TRBD2
TGCGCCAGCAACAGCCTAGCGGGAGGGCCCAATGAGCAGTTCTTC
CASNSLAGGPNEQFF
>TRBV30|TRBJ1-2|NA|NA
TGTGCCTGGAATCTTAACTATGGCTACACCTTC
CAWNLNYGYTF
>TRBV2|TRBJ2-1|NA|NA
TGTGCCAGCAGGCACTGGGGGGGGCATCGGGACAATGAGCAGTTCTTC
CASRHWGGHRDNEQFF
>TRBV6-1|TRBJ2-1|NA|TRBD2
TGTGCCAGCATCAAGGGGTCTAGCGGGCTTCAGGAGCAGTTCTTC
CASIKGSSGLQEQFF
>TRBV10-3|TRBJ2-1|NA|NA
TGTGCCATCAGTGAGTCGAGGGATGAGCAGTTCTTC
CAISESRDEQFF
>TRBV18|TRBJ2-7|once|TRBD2
TGTGCCAGCTCACCCCAACGACTAGCGGGAGGTATCTACGAGCAGTACTTC
CASSPQRLAGGIYEQYF
>TRBV18|TRBJ2-7|NA|NA
TGTGCCAGCTCACCAGCCAGCGACTCCTACGAGCAGTACTTC
CASSPASDSYEQYF
>TRBV4-3|TRBJ1-2|NA|NA
TGCGCCAGCAGCCAAGAGGCTGGCTTGGTCTATGGCTACACCTTC
CASSQEAGLVYGYTF
>TRBV4-2|TRBJ2-5|NA|TRBD2
TGTGCCAGCAGCCGGGGACTAAAAGAGACCCAGTACTTC
CASSRGLKETQYF
>TRBV4-1|TRBJ2-7|NA|TRBD1
TGCGCCAGCAGCCCCCTCTGGACAGGTTTCGAGCAGTACTTC
CASSPLWTGFEQYF
>TRBV18|TRBJ1-5|NA|TRBD1
TGTGCCAGCTCACCAGACTTGGGACAGGGTAAGCCCCAGCATTTT
CASSPDLGQGKPQHF
>TRBV29-1|TRBJ2-3|NA|NA
TGCAGCGTTGAAGATCAGGCCGGGGGTACGCAGTATTTT
CSVEDQAGGTQYF
>TRBV7-6|TRBJ2-5|NA|NA
TGTGCCAGCAGCTTTACACTAGGCGAGACCCAGTACTTC
CASSFTLGETQYF
>TRBV7-2|TRBJ2-7|NA|NA
TGTGCCAGCAGCCAGGGCAGATCCTACGAGCAGTACTTC
CASSQGRSYEQYF
>TRBV13|TRBJ2-2|few|NA
TGTGCCAGCAGCTTATCAGGGTTTGGTCACACCACCGGGGAGCTGTTTTTT
CASSLSGFGHTTGELFF
>TRBV7-2|TRBJ2-5|NA|TRBD2
TGTGCCAGCAGCTTATCGGCTAGCGGGGGCCAAGAGACCCAGTACTTC
CASSLSASGGQETQYF
>TRBV10-2|TRBJ2-3|NA|NA
TGCGCCAGCAGTGAGAGGGGCGTGGCGGAGACAGATACGCAGTATTTT
CASSERGVAETDTQYF